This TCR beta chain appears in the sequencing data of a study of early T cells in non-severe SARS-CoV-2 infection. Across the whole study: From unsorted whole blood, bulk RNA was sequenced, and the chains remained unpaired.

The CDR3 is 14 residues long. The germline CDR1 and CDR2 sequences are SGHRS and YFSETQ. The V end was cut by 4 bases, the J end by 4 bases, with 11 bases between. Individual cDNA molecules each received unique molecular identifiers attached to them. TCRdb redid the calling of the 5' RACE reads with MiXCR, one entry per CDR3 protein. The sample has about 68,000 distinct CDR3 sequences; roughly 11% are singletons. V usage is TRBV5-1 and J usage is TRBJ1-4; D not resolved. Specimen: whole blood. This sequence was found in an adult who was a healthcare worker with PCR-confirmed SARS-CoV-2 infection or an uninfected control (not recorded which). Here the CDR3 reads CASSHGLDNEKLFF. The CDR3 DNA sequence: TGCGCCAGCAGCCATGGTTTAGATAATGAAAAACTGTTTTTT.